This TCR beta chain was profiled in a study of T cells in Graves' hyperthyroidism and ophthalmopathy. V lost 6 bases to trimming and J lost 3 bases; unmatched junction nucleotides: 4. The CDR3 length is 13 residues. Looked up from germline, CDR1 is SNHLY and CDR2 is FYNNEI. TCR beta CDR3 sequences were amplified from RNA transcripts. The HTBI primer set was used in a first-round RT-PCR of the TCR CDR3. TCRdb reprocessed the multiplex PCR reads via MiXCR and lists one record per CDR3 protein. This table holds over 500,000 distinct CDR3 sequences, over 45% found once. Study-wide points: Most clonotypes that expanded in the thyroid above 0.001 also showed up in blood.

This clonotype was picked up many times. The antigen is unknown. Researchers barred patients who had uncontrolled infection, other autoimmune disease, pregnancy or lactation. The sequence was obtained from an adult woman with Graves' disease, either hyperthyroidism or ophthalmopathy (not recorded which). The sequenced sample was peripheral blood or thyroid tissue (not recorded which). The chain carries TRBV2 and TRBJ2-7, with TRBD1 identical over 8 bases. The CDR3 protein is CASRADRGYEQYF. In nucleotides, the CDR3 is TGTGCCAGCAGAGCAGACAGGGGCTACGAGCAGTACTTC.